The rows below give T cell receptor beta chains drawn from one sample of a study of T cells after posttransplantation cyclophosphamide. Profiled with immunoSEQ multiplex PCR; TCRdb holds only in-frame clones, not every one. Seen here are about 6,900 clones, over 70% observed once, and the top ten hold 26%. The sample taken for sequencing was memory CD4+ T cells sorted from blood. All receptors derive from a woman in her forties or fifties in good health and a related stem cell transplant donor. CDR3s include the opening cysteine and the closing phenylalanine or tryptophan. Fields, in order: D gene, CDR3 length, V gene, J gene, clone size, CDR3 protein, CDR3 DNA. The D gene is left open where the match is weak. Some rows mark clone size as missing; the rest say once, few, many or name a class of expanded clone.

TRBD1	14	TRBV29-1	TRBJ1-4	-	CSVTGTATNEKLFF	TGCAGCGTCACCGGGACAGCAACTAATGAAAAACTGTTTTTT
TRBD1	14	TRBV19	TRBJ1-2	-	CASSHDRAAYGYTF	TGTGCCAGTAGTCATGACAGGGCCGCCTATGGCTACACCTTC
-	17	TRBV21-1	TRBJ1-5	once	CASSKREGQVSRQPQHF	TGTGCCAGCAGCAAGAGGGAGGGACAGGTCTCTAGACAGCCCCAGCATTTT
TRBD2	15	TRBV4-2	TRBJ2-3	-	CASSQDWRGGDTQYF	TGTGCCAGCAGCCAAGATTGGCGGGGGGGGGATACGCAGTATTTT
-	14	TRBV5-1	TRBJ1-4	-	CASSGQGTNEKLFF	TGCGCCAGCAGCGGGCAGGGAACTAATGAAAAACTGTTTTTT
TRBD2	13	TRBV29-1	TRBJ2-3	-	CSGSGRGGGAQYF	TGCAGTGGGAGCGGGAGAGGCGGGGGGGCGCAGTATTTT
-	12	TRBV2	TRBJ2-1	once	CATVAPHNEQFF	TGTGCCACAGTTGCCCCCCACAATGAGCAGTTCTTC
TRBD1	17	TRBV14	TRBJ2-3	few	CASSQKGPGQGPDTQYF	TGTGCCAGCAGCCAAAAGGGCCCGGGACAGGGGCCAGATACGCAGTATTTT
-	14	TRBV5-4	TRBJ2-1	-	CASSLAEQGGSEFF	TGTGCCAGCAGCTTGGCCGAACAGGGAGGGTCCGAGTTCTTC
TRBD1	15	TRBV18	TRBJ1-6	-	CASSRGTGVGSPLHF	TGTGCCAGCTCACGGGGGACAGGTGTCGGTTCACCCCTCCACTTT
TRBD2	14	TRBV5-1	TRBJ2-1	once	CASSRGGASEAQFF	TGCGCCAGCAGCCGGGGGGGGGCCTCGGAGGCGCAGTTCTTC
TRBD1	15	TRBV2	TRBJ1-4	-	CASSAQGAANEKLFF	TGTGCCAGCAGTGCCCAGGGGGCAGCTAATGAAAAACTGTTTTTT
TRBD1	15	TRBV7-2	TRBJ1-5	-	CASSSRGGGAGPQHF	TGTGCCAGCAGCTCCAGAGGAGGGGGCGCGGGGCCCCAGCATTTT
-	15	TRBV10-1	TRBJ2-7	few	CASSAQGTLSYEQYF	TGCGCCAGCAGTGCACAGGGTACCCTCTCCTACGAGCAGTACTTC
TRBD1	15	TRBV5-3	TRBJ1-2	-	CARSPTGGTNNGYTF	TGTGCCAGAAGCCCAACAGGGGGAACGAACAATGGCTACACCTTC
TRBD1	16	TRBV6-1	TRBJ2-1	-	CASSEPAGGSYNEQFF	TGTGCCAGCAGTGAACCGGCAGGGGGCTCCTACAATGAGCAGTTCTTC
-	15	TRBV4-3	TRBJ1-4	-	CASSESSRANEKLFF	TGCGCCAGCAGCGAAAGTAGCAGGGCTAATGAAAAACTGTTTTTT
-	13	TRBV7-9	TRBJ1-2	-	CASTYDSNYGYTF	TGTGCCAGCACCTATGACAGTAACTATGGCTACACCTTC
TRBD2	17	TRBV7-3	TRBJ2-7	once	CASSRGTSGPPGGEQYF	TGTGCCAGCAGCCGTGGTACTAGCGGGCCTCCCGGGGGCGAGCAGTACTTC
-	11	TRBV6-6	TRBJ2-3	-	CASSLKDTQYF	TGTGCCAGCAGTCTAAAAGATACGCAGTATTTT
-	13	TRBV5-1	TRBJ2-7	-	CASSSQGFSEQYF	TGCGCCAGCAGCTCACAGGGTTTCTCCGAGCAGTACTTC
TRBD1	12	TRBV30	TRBJ2-7	-	CAWSGTGGEQYF	TGTGCCTGGAGTGGGACAGGGGGCGAGCAGTACTTC
-	15	TRBV6-5	TRBJ1-5	-	CASSSIRGYNQPQHF	TGTGCCAGCAGTTCTATCCGGGGGTACAATCAGCCCCAGCATTTT
TRBD2	19	TRBV4-3	TRBJ2-3	-	CASSQDIPTSERRTDTQYF	TGCGCCAGCAGCCAAGATATCCCTACTAGCGAGAGGCGCACAGATACGCAGTATTTT
-	16	TRBV25-1	TRBJ2-7	-	CASSEHQRSSSYEQYF	TGTGCCAGCAGTGAACATCAGCGCTCAAGCTCCTACGAGCAGTACTTC
-	18	TRBV5-4	TRBJ2-7	-	CASSFVGRFGAPNYEQYF	TGTGCCAGCAGCTTTGTAGGAAGATTTGGGGCGCCCAACTACGAGCAGTACTTC
-	19	TRBV4-2	TRBJ1-4	-	CASSQEIRGRAATNEKLFF	TGTGCCAGCAGCCAAGAGATCAGGGGCAGAGCTGCAACTAATGAAAAACTGTTTTTT
-	18	TRBV29-1	TRBJ2-6	-	CSVGGRQGTNSGANVLTF	TGCAGCGTTGGGGGCAGGCAGGGGACCAACTCTGGGGCCAACGTCCTGACTTTC
-	15	TRBV5-8	TRBJ2-3	-	CASSLPRHSTDTQYF	TGTGCCAGCAGCTTGCCCAGGCATAGCACAGATACGCAGTATTTT